These T cell receptor beta chains were read from a single sample in a study of post-analysis software for immune sequencing data. TCRdb re-called the PCR reads through MiXCR, storing one row per CDR3 protein. This repertoire shows about 400,000 distinct CDR3 sequences, 30% to 45% found once; its top ten account for around an eighth. The sample comprised blood. These receptors originate from a girl aged 10 to 17 with multiple sclerosis. CDR3s leave out the opening cysteine and the closing phenylalanine or tryptophan. Each record gives: D gene, V gene, CDR3 protein. The D gene is left open where the match is weak.

>NA|TRBV7-8
ASSLTGTVYNEQF
>NA|TRBV5-8
ASSLRARVEAGYGYT
>NA|TRBV7-2
ASSLMLMQEKAF
>TRBD2|TRBV20-1
SASRPGLAGFADTQY
>NA|TRBV9
ASNVEAASSYEQY
>NA|TRBV29-1
SVESGIDTEAF
>NA|TRBV4-1
ASSQASSVGRTFYPIKY
>TRBD1|TRBV28
ASIGDRAHNQPQH
>TRBD1|TRBV7-9
ASSVGQGLEGYT
>TRBD2|TRBV13
ASAARRGDYNEQF
>TRBD1|TRBV10-3
AISAGAGGKEQY
>NA|TRBV6-2/TRBV6-3
ASSYGQPNTEAF
>NA|TRBV6-6
ASSPGVNTGELF
>NA|TRBV6-2/TRBV6-3
ASSPPITEGAFLRANEQY
>NA|TRBV12-3/TRBV12-4
ASSWGPFSGANVLT
>NA|TRBV5-6
ASSWEQGRDEQY
>NA|TRBV9
ASSVATGYGTDTQY
>TRBD2|TRBV7-2
ASSSTYGGAYEQY
>NA|TRBV5-1
ASSSSIMDGSQETQY
>TRBD2|TRBV2
ASRWRAGGYSTDTQY
>NA|TRBV20-1
SASGRVADNEQF
>TRBD1|TRBV29-1
SLRPRPGGKMSKNIQY
>TRBD2|TRBV5-1
ASSPGLAGATSSYNEQF
>NA|TRBV29-1
SVPGQGGSYEQY
>NA|TRBV20-1
SAKVPKNEQF
>TRBD2|TRBV4-2
ASSQEERGNYEQY
>NA|TRBV12-3/TRBV12-4
ASSFVSGLDTQY
>TRBD1|TRBV4-1
ASSQDDDRAGSPLH
>NA|TRBV20-1
SAAEWDTQY
>TRBD1|TRBV5-1
ASSLPGGSSTEAF
>TRBD2|TRBV6-2/TRBV6-3
ASSYWPSGVSYEQY
>NA|TRBV2
ASSEKGNRDTGIQY
>NA|TRBV5-1
ASSMTGTPIGDTQY
>NA|TRBV7-2
ASSSLHSGANVLT
>TRBD1|TRBV20-1
SADRQGATEAF
>TRBD1|TRBV25-1
ASSELIGGAYGYT
>TRBD1|TRBV5-1
ASSLSRGRISPLH
>NA|TRBV6-2/TRBV6-3
ASTNGPGSVTDTQY
>NA|TRBV7-2
ASSLRRGDEAF
>TRBD2|TRBV20-1
SARSPGTRIGEQY
>NA|TRBV6-5
ASSYSGDPFGYEQY
>NA|TRBV5-5
ASSSPDSPYEQY